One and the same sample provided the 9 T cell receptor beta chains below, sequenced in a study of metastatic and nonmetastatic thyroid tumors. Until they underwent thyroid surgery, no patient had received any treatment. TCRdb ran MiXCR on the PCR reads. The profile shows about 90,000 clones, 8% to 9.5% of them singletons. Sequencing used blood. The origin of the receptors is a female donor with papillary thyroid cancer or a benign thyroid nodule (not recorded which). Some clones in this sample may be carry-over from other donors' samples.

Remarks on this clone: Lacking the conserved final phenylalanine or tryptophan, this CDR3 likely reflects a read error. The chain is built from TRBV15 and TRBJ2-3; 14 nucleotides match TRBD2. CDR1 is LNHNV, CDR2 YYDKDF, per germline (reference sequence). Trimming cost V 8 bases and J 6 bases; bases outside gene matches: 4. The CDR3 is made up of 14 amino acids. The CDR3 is CATSGLAGEDTQYL. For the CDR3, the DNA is TGTGCCACCTCGGGACTAGCGGGGGAGGATACGCAGTATCTT.

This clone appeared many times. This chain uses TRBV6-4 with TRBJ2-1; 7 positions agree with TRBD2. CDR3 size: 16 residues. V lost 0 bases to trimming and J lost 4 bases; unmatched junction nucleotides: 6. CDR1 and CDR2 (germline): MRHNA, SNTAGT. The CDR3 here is CASSDSARGMYNEQFF. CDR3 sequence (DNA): TGTGCCAGCAGTGACTCGGCGCGGGGGATGTACAATGAGCAGTTCTTC.

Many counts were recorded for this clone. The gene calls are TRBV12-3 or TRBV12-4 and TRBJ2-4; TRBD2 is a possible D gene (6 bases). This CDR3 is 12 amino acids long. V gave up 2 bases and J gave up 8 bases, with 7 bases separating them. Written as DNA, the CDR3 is TGTGCCAGCAGTTTATGGGGGGACATTCAGTACTTC. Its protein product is CASSLWGDIQYF.

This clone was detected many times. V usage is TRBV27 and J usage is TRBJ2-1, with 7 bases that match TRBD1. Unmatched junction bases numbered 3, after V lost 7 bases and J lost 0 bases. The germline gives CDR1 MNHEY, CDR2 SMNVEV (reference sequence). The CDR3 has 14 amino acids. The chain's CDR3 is CASNGDSSYNEQFF. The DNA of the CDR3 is TGTGCCAGCAATGGGGACAGCTCCTACAATGAGCAGTTCTTC.

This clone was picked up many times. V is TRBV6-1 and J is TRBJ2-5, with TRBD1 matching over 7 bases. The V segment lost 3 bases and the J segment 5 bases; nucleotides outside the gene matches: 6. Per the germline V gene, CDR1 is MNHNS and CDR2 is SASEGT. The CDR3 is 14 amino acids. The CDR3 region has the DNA TGTGCCAGCAGTGAGGGCAGGGGGTGGGAGACCCAGTACTTC. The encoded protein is CASSEGRGWETQYF.

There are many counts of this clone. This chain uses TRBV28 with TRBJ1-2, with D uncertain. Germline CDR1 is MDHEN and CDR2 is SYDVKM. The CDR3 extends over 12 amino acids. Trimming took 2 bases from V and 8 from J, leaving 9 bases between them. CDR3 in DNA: TGTGCCAGCAGTTTAAGGCACACCGGCTACACCTTC. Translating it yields CASSLRHTGYTF.

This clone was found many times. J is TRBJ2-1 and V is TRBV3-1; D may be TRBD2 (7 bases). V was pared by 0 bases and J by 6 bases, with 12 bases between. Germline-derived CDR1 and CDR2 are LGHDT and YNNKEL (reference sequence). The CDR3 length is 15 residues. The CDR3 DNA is TGTGCCAGCAGCCAAGAGGGGGGGGCCTCCAATGAGCAGTTCTTC. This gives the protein CASSQEGGASNEQFF.

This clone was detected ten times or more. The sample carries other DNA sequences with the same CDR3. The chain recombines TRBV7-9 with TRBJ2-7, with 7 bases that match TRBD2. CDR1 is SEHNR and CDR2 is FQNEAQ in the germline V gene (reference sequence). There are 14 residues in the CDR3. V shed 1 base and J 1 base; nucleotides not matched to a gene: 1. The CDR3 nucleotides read TGTGCCAGCAGCTTAGGGGGGGGTTCCTACGAGCAGTACTTC. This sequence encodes CASSLGGGSYEQYF.

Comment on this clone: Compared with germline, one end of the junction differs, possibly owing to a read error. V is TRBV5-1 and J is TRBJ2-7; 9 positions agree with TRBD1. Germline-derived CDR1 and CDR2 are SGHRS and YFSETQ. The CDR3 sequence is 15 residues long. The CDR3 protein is CASSLTGTGSYEQYF. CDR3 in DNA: TGTGCCAGCAGCTTGACTGGGACAGGGTCTTACGAGCAGTACTTC.